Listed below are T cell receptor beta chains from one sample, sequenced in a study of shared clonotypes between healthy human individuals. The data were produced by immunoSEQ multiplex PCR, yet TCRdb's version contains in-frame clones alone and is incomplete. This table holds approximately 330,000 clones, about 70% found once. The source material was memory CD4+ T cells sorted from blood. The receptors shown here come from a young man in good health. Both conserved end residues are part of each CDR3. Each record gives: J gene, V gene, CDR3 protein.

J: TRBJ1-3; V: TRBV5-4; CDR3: CASSFSPGVGNTIYF
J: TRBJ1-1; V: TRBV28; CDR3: CASSIRQGAFGTEAFF
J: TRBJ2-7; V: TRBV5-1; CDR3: CASSARQGGRGRPGLEQYF
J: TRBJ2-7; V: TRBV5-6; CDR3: CASSVTAYEQYF
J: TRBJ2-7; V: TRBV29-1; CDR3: CSVNAGTGSYEQYF
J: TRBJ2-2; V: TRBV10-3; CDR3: CAIKASSGSSHTGELFF
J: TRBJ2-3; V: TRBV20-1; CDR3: CSAGPNTQYF
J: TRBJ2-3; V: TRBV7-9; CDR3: CASSLVSPDTQYF
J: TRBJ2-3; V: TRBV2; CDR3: CASSQDRAITDTQYF
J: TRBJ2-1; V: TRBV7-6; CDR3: CASSSTSGSFGQFF
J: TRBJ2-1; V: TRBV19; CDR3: CASSLDRYNEQFF
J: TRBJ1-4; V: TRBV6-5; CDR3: CASSRTAATNEKLFF
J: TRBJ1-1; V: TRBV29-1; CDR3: CSVGGNLGTFF
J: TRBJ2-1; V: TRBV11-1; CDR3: CASSLGLDYNEQFF
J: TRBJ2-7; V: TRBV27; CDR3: CASSLGTSGRAEQYF
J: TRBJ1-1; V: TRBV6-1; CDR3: CASSPLTTANTEAFF
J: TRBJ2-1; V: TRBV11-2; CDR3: CASSLDRGYRVREQFF
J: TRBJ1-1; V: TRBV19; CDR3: CASSPNRGGTEAFF
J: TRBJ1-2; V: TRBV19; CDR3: CASSRNRRASDYGYTF
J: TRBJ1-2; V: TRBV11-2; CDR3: CASSLGAGLTYGYTF
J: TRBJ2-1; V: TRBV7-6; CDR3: CASRIMSGDNEQFF
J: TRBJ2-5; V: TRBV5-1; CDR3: CASSRGTSGKETQYF
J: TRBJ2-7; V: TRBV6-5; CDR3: CASSLGTPSFLYEQYF
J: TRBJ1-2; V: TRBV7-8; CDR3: CASSSQVGTAYGYTF
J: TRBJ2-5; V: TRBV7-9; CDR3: CASSLDRQETQYF
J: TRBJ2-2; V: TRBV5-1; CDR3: CASSWTGSGELFF
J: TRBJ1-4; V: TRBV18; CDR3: CASSPRHTATNEKLFF
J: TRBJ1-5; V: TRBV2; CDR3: CASKPQSNQPQHF
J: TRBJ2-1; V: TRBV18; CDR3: CASSPNGGRGSEQFF
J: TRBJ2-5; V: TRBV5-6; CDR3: CASSQLGTQYF
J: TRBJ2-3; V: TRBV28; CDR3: CASSLLAGYTQYF
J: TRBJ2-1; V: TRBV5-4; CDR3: CASSLLKHSGRDNEQFF
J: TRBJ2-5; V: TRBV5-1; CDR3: CASSSDSLQETQYF
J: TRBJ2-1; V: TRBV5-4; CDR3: CASSLERDNEQFF
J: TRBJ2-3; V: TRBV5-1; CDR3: CASSWTGGDTQYF
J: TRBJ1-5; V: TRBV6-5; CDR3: CASSYSGVRQPQHF
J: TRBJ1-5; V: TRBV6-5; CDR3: CASSPDKVNQPQHF
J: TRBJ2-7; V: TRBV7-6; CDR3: CASSRDYGSYEQYF
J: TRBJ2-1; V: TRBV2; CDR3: CASSRNSGSSDEQFF
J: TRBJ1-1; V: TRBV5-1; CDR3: CATNLGAGDTEAFF
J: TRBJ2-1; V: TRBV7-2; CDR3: CASSLAPSGRANNEQFF
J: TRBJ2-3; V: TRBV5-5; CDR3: CASSYEPTYTDTQYF
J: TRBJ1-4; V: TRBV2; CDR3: CASSLQGLRSEKLFF
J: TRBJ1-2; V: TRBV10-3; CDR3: CAISESKDGYTF
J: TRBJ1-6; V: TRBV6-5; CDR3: CASRFSSQGPSPLHF
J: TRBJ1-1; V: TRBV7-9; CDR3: CASSGLTTDGEAFF
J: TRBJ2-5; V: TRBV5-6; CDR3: CASSLGEWETQYF
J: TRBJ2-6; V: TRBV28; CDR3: CAIRAVGRSGANVLTF